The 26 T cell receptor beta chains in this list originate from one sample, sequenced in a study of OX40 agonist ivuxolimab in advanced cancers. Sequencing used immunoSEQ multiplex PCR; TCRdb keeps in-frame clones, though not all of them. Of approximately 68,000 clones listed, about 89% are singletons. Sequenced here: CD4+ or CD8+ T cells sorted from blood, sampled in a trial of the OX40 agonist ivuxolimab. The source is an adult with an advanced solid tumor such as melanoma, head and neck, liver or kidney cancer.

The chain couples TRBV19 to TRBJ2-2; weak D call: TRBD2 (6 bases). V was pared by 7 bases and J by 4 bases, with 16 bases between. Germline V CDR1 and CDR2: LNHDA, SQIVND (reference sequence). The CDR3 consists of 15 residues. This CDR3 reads CASTIPGRSTGELFF. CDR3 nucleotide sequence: TGTGCCAGTACCATCCCGGGGAGGAGCACCGGGGAGCTGTTTTTT.

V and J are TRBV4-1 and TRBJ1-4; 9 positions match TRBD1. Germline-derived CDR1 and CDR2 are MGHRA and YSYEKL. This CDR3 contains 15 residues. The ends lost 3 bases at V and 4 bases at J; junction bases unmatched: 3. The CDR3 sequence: CASSQGDRDNEKLFF. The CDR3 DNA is TGCGCCAGCAGCCAGGGGGACAGGGATAATGAAAAACTGTTTTTT.

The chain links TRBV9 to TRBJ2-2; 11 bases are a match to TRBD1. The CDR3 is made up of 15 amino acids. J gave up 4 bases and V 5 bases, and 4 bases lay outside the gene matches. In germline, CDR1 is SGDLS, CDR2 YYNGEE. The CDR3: CASRAGTGGTGELFF. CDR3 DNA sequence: TGTGCCAGCAGGGCCGGGACAGGGGGCACCGGGGAGCTGTTTTTT.

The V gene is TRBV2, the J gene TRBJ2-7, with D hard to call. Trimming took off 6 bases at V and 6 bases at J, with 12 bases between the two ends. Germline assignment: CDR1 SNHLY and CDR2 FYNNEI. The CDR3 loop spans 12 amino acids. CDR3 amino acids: CASSTTVSEQYF. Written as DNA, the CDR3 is TGTGCCAGCAGCACGACTGTGTCCGAGCAGTACTTC.

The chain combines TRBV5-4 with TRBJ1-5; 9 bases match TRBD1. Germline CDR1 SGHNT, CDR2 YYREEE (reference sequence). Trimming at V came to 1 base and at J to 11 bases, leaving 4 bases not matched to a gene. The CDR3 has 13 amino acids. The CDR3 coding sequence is TGTGCCAGCAGCTTGAACAGGGGGCGTACCCAGCATTTT. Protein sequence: CASSLNRGRTQHF.

The CDR3 sequence: CASSIEGRYTDTQYF. In nucleotides, the CDR3 is TGTGCCAGTAGTATAGAGGGACGGTACACAGATACGCAGTATTTT. This chain uses TRBV19 with TRBJ2-3, with D tentatively TRBD1 or TRBD2 (5 bases each). Looked up from germline, CDR1 is LNHDA and CDR2 is SQIVND (reference sequence). The CDR3 is made up of 15 amino acids. V lost 0 bases to trimming and J lost 2 bases, with 9 bases between them. The full variable domain, with the rest looked up from reference TRBV19 and TRBJ2-3, is DGGITQSPKYLFRKEGQNVTLSCEQNLNHDAMYWYRQDPGQGLRLIYYSQIVNDFQKGDIAEGYSVSREKKESFPLTVTSAQKNPTAFYLCASSIEGRYTDTQYFGPGTRLTVL.

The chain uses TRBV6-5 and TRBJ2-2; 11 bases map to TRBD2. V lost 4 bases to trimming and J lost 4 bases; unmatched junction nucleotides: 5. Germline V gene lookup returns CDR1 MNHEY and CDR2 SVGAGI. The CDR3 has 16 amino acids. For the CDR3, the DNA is TGTGCCAGCAGTTTTCTAGCGGGGGGACCCACCGGGGAGCTGTTTTTT. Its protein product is CASSFLAGGPTGELFF.

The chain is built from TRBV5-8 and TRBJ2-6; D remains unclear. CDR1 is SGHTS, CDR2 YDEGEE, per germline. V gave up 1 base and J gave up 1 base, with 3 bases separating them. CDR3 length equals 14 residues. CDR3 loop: CASSLWSGANVLTF. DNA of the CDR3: TGTGCCAGCAGCTTGTGGTCTGGGGCCAACGTCCTGACTTTC.

CDR3 DNA sequence: TGTGCCACCAGCAGAGCTGTGGAAGAGGGTGAAAAACTGTTTTTT. As protein: CATSRAVEEGEKLFF. The chain joins TRBV15 to TRBJ1-4, with D uncertain. V lost 1 base and J lost 7, with 13 bases in between. Germline V gene lookup returns CDR1 LNHNV and CDR2 YYDKDF (reference sequence). This CDR3 is 15 amino acids long.

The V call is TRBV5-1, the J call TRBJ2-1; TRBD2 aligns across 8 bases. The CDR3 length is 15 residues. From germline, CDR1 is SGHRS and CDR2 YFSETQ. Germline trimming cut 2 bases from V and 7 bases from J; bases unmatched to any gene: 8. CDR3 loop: CASSLRGRIENEQFF. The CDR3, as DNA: TGCGCCAGCAGCTTACGCGGGAGGATAGAAAATGAGCAGTTCTTC.

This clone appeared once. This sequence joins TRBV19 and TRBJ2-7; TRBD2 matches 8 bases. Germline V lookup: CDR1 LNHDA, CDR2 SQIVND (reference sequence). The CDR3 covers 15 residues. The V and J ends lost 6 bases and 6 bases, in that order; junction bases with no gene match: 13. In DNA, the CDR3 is TGTGCCAGTAGCCTCTCGGGGGGGAGATGGGCCGAGCAGTACTTC. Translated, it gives CASSLSGGRWAEQYF.

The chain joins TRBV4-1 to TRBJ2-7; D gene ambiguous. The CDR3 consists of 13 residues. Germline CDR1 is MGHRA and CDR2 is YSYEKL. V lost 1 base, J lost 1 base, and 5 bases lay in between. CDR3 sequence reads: CASSQAASYEQYF. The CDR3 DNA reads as TGCGCCAGCAGCCAAGCGGCTTCCTACGAGCAGTACTTC.

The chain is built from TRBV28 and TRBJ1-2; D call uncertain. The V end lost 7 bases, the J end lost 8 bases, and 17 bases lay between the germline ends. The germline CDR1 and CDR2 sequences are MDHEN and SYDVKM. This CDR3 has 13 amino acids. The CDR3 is CASTSARPWGYTF. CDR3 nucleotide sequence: TGTGCCAGCACGTCGGCACGGCCTTGGGGCTACACCTTC.

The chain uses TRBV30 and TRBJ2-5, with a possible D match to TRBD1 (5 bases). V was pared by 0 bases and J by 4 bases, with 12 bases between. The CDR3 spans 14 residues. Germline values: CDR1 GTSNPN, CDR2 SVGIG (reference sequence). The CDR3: CAWSVAGRRETQYF. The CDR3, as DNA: TGTGCCTGGAGTGTAGCAGGGCGGCGAGAGACCCAGTACTTC.

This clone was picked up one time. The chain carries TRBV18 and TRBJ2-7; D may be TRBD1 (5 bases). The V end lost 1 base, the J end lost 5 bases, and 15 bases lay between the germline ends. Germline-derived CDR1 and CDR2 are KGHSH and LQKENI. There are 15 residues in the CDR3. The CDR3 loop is CASSPRVGAVDEQYF. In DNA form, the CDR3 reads TGTGCCAGCTCACCACGGGTAGGGGCGGTGGACGAGCAGTACTTC.

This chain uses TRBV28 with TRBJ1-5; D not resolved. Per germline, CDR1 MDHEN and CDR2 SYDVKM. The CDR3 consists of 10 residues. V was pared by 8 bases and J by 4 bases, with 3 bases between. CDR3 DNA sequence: TGTGCCAGCGGAAATCAGCCCCAGCATTTT. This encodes CASGNQPQHF. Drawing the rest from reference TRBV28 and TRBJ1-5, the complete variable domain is DVKVTQSSRYLVKRTGEKVFLECVQDMDHENMFWYRQDPGLGLRLIYFSYDVKMKEKGDIPEGYSVSREKKERFSLILESASTNQTSMYLCASGNQPQHFGDGTRLSIL.

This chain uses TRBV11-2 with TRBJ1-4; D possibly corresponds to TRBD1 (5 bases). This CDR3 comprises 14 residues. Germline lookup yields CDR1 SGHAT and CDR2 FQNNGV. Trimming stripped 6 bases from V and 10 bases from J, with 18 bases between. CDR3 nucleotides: TGTGCCAGCAGTGCCGGGACTCTAATGGGAAAACTGTTTTTT. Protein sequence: CASSAGTLMGKLFF.

DNA for the CDR3: TGTGCCATCAGTGACTCAGGGGGCGGCAATCAGCCCCAGCATTTT. Its translation: CAISDSGGGNQPQHF. The V gene is TRBV10-3, the J gene TRBJ1-5; 8 bases are a match to TRBD1. From germline, CDR1 is ENHRY and CDR2 SYGVKD. The J segment lost 2 bases and the V segment lost 3 bases, leaving 3 bases of the junction unmatched. This CDR3 has 15 amino acids.

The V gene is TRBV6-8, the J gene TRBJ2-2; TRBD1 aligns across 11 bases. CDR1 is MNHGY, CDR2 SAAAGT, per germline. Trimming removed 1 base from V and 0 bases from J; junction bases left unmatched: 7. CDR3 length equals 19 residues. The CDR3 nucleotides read TGTGCCAGCAGTTACTTCTGGACAGGGGGCATCGCGAACACCGGGGAGCTGTTTTTT. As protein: CASSYFWTGGIANTGELFF.

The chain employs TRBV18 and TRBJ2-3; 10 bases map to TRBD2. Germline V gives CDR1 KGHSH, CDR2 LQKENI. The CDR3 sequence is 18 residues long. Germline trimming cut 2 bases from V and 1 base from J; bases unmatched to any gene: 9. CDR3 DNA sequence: TGTGCCAGCTCACCAGTCAGCGGGGGGGCTTTTGGCACAGATACGCAGTATTTT. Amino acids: CASSPVSGGAFGTDTQYF.

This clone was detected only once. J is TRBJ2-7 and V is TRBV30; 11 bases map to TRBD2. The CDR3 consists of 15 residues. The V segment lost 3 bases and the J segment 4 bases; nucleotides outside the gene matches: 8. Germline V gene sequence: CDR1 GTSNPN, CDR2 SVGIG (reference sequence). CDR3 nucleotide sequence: TGTGCCTGGAGGGCCGTAGCGGGGGGGGCTTACGAGCAGTACTTC. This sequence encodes CAWRAVAGGAYEQYF.

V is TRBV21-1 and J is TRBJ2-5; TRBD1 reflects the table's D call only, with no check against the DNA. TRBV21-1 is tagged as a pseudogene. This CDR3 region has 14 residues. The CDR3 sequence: CASSDRGPQETQYF. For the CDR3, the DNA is TGTGCCAGCAGCGACAGGGGGCCCCAAGAGACCCAGTACTTC.

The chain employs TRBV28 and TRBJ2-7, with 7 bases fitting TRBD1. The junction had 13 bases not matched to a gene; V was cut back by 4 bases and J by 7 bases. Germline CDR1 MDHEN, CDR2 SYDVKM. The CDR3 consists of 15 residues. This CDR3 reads CASSYERTGSWEQYF. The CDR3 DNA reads TGTGCCAGCAGTTACGAAAGGACAGGATCGTGGGAGCAGTACTTC.

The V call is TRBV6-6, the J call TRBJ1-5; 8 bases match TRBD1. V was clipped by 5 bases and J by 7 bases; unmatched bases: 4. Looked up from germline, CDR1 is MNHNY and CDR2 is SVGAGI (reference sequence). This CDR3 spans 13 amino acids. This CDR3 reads CASSDRGEQPQHF. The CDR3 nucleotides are TGTGCCAGCAGTGACAGGGGTGAACAGCCCCAGCATTTT.

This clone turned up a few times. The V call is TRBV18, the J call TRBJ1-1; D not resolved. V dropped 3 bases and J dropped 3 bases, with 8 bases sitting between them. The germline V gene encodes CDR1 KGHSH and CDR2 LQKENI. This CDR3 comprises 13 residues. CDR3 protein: CASSPSSDTEAFF. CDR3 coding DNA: TGTGCCAGCTCACCTTCTTCCGACACTGAAGCTTTCTTT. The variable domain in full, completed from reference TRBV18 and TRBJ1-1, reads NAGVMQNPRHLVRRRGQEARLRCSPMKGHSHVYWYRQLPEEGLKFMVYLQKENIIDESGMPKERFSAEFPKEGPSILRIQQVVRGDSAAYFCASSPSSDTEAFFGQGTRLTVV.

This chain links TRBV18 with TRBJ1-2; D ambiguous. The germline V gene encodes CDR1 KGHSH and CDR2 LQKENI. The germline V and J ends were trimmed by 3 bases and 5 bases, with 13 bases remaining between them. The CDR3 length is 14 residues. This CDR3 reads CASSPNGQLYGYTF. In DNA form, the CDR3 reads TGTGCCAGCTCACCTAACGGCCAACTTTATGGCTACACCTTC.